This T cell receptor beta chain was found in a study of human T cells and chemical hapten exposure. Each CDR3 protein gets one entry after TCRdb re-called the RACE reads with MiXCR. The sample has 280,000 or so distinct CDR3 sequences, roughly 8% seen once. From germline, CDR1 is SGHAT and CDR2 FQNNGV. V shed 5 bases, J shed 7 bases, and the junction held 13 bases outside the gene matches. The CDR3 runs to 17 residues. The time point denotes: pre-sensitization, week 0. Specified treatment: therapeutic diphenylcyclopropenone sensitization with weekly scalp DPC. In this sample, this clonotype turned up many times.

The material was whole blood, obtained in connection with sensitization to the hapten diphenylcyclopropenone (DPC). This sequence was found in a man younger than 35 with alopecia areata. Some clones in this sample may be carry-over from other donors' samples. The V gene is TRBV11-2, the J gene TRBJ2-1, with TRBD2 matching over 11 bases. The chain's CDR3 is CASSPTGRLAGGNEQFF. The CDR3 DNA is TGTGCCAGCAGCCCCACAGGGCGTCTAGCGGGGGGAAATGAGCAGTTCTTC. Full variable domain (remainder filled in from reference TRBV11-2 and TRBJ2-1): EAGVAQSPRYKIIEKRQSVAFWCNPISGHATLYWYQQILGQGPKLLIQFQNNGVVDDSQLPKDRFSAERLKGVDSTLKIQPAKLEDSAVYLCASSPTGRLAGGNEQFFGPGTRLTVL.